The rows below give T cell receptor beta chains drawn from one sample of a study of cytomegalovirus exposure and HLA in healthy donors. Some clones are missing from TCRdb's copy, which holds only in-frame ones; the method was immunoSEQ multiplex PCR. The sample lists around 170,000 clones; around 80% were seen once. The material sequenced was PBMCs. The receptor source for this set is a young woman in good health and CMV-seronegative. The CDR3 runs from the conserved cysteine through the conserved F or W. A D gene is named only where the DNA matches it firmly. The size field is filled for only some rows; it gives once, few, many or a size class.

clone size: few; D gene: TRBD2; J gene: TRBJ2-3; V gene: TRBV7-7; CDR3 protein: CASSRRLERGGVDTQYF; CDR3 DNA: TGTGCTAGCAGCCGACGACTTGAGCGGGGGGGCGTAGATACGCAGTATTTT
clone size: NA; D gene: NA; J gene: TRBJ2-5; V gene: TRBV6-1; CDR3 protein: CASILSGVGETQYF; CDR3 DNA: TGTGCCAGCATCTTATCAGGGGTAGGAGAGACCCAGTACTTC
clone size: NA; D gene: NA; J gene: TRBJ1-6; V gene: TRBV10-1; CDR3 protein: CASSEIRDSPLHF; CDR3 DNA: TGCGCCAGCAGTGAGATTCGGGATTCACCCCTCCACTTT
clone size: NA; D gene: TRBD1; J gene: TRBJ1-2; V gene: TRBV6-1; CDR3 protein: CASREMTGGNYGYTF; CDR3 DNA: TGTGCCAGCAGGGAGATGACAGGGGGGAACTATGGCTACACCTTC
clone size: NA; D gene: TRBD1; J gene: TRBJ1-5; V gene: TRBV5-8; CDR3 protein: CASSSQGPSNQPQHF; CDR3 DNA: TGTGCCAGCAGCTCACAGGGGCCTAGCAATCAGCCCCAGCATTTT
clone size: NA; D gene: TRBD1; J gene: TRBJ1-1; V gene: TRBV5-1; CDR3 protein: CASSLTGGTEAFF; CDR3 DNA: TGCGCCAGCAGCTTAACAGGGGGCACTGAAGCTTTCTTT
clone size: NA; D gene: NA; J gene: TRBJ1-5; V gene: TRBV19; CDR3 protein: CASSTGGAGNQPQHF; CDR3 DNA: TGTGCCAGTAGTACGGGGGGCGCGGGCAATCAGCCCCAGCATTTT
clone size: NA; D gene: NA; J gene: TRBJ2-5; V gene: TRBV6-6; CDR3 protein: CASSARETQYF; CDR3 DNA: TGTGCCAGCAGTGCCAGAGAGACCCAGTACTTC
clone size: NA; D gene: NA; J gene: TRBJ1-2; V gene: TRBV4-1; CDR3 protein: CASSQGLRDYGYTF; CDR3 DNA: TGCGCCAGCAGCCAAGGGCTTCGGGACTATGGCTACACCTTC
clone size: NA; D gene: NA; J gene: TRBJ2-6; V gene: TRBV7-8; CDR3 protein: CASSHARVGSGANVLTF; CDR3 DNA: TGTGCCAGCAGCCATGCCAGGGTGGGTTCTGGGGCCAACGTCCTGACTTTC
clone size: few; D gene: NA; J gene: TRBJ2-7; V gene: TRBV7-8; CDR3 protein: CASSLERSSYEQYF; CDR3 DNA: TGTGCCAGCAGCTTAGAGAGAAGCTCCTACGAGCAGTACTTC
clone size: NA; D gene: TRBD2; J gene: TRBJ2-1; V gene: TRBV5-1; CDR3 protein: CASSSRLAGYPNEQFF; CDR3 DNA: TGCGCCAGCAGCTCCCGACTAGCGGGGTATCCCAATGAGCAGTTCTTC
clone size: NA; D gene: TRBD1; J gene: TRBJ1-1; V gene: TRBV5-6; CDR3 protein: CASSLRGLNTEAFF; CDR3 DNA: TGTGCCAGCAGCTTAAGGGGGCTGAACACTGAAGCTTTCTTT
clone size: NA; D gene: NA; J gene: TRBJ2-7; V gene: TRBV28; CDR3 protein: CASSLFEQGGNEQYF; CDR3 DNA: TGTGCCAGCAGTTTATTCGAACAGGGAGGGAACGAGCAGTACTTC
clone size: NA; D gene: NA; J gene: TRBJ1-2; V gene: TRBV6-1; CDR3 protein: CASSEGQGIYGYTF; CDR3 DNA: TGTGCCAGCAGTGAGGGGCAGGGTATCTATGGCTACACCTTC
clone size: few; D gene: NA; J gene: TRBJ2-2; V gene: TRBV7-3; CDR3 protein: CASSPGAGGPIAGELFF; CDR3 DNA: TGTGCCAGCAGCCCAGGGGCAGGGGGGCCAATCGCCGGGGAGCTGTTTTTT
clone size: once; D gene: NA; J gene: TRBJ1-6; V gene: TRBV7-6; CDR3 protein: CASSFARPGWVPLHF; CDR3 DNA: TGTGCCAGCAGCTTCGCTCGACCAGGGTGGGTACCCCTCCACTTT
clone size: NA; D gene: NA; J gene: TRBJ1-1; V gene: TRBV5-6; CDR3 protein: CASSARGKATTEAFF; CDR3 DNA: TGTGCCAGCAGCGCACGAGGTAAGGCCACCACTGAAGCTTTCTTT
clone size: few; D gene: NA; J gene: TRBJ1-1; V gene: TRBV7-6; CDR3 protein: CASSLRTANTEAFF; CDR3 DNA: TGTGCCAGCAGCTTAAGGACAGCCAACACTGAAGCTTTCTTT
clone size: NA; D gene: TRBD2; J gene: TRBJ2-7; V gene: TRBV18; CDR3 protein: CASSPRLAGVKYEQYF; CDR3 DNA: TGTGCCAGCTCACCACGACTAGCGGGGGTGAAGTACGAGCAGTACTTC
clone size: few; D gene: TRBD1; J gene: TRBJ1-4; V gene: TRBV5-6; CDR3 protein: CASSPLPGQPEKLFF; CDR3 DNA: TGTGCCAGCAGCCCTCTTCCGGGACAGCCTGAAAAACTGTTTTTT
clone size: few; D gene: NA; J gene: TRBJ2-1; V gene: TRBV2; CDR3 protein: CASSRVGRGREFF; CDR3 DNA: TGTGCCAGCAGCCGAGTCGGGAGAGGAAGAGAATTCTTC
clone size: NA; D gene: NA; J gene: TRBJ1-2; V gene: TRBV7-9; CDR3 protein: CASTGEWGYTF; CDR3 DNA: TGTGCCTCCACTGGGGAGTGGGGCTACACCTTC
clone size: few; D gene: NA; J gene: TRBJ1-1; V gene: TRBV29-1; CDR3 protein: CSVRGRFGTEAFF; CDR3 DNA: TGCAGCGTAAGGGGTAGGTTCGGCACTGAAGCTTTCTTT
clone size: NA; D gene: NA; J gene: TRBJ2-5; V gene: TRBV6-6; CDR3 protein: CASSRQPQETQYF; CDR3 DNA: TGTGCCAGCAGTCGACAGCCACAAGAGACCCAGTACTTC
clone size: NA; D gene: NA; J gene: TRBJ1-6; V gene: TRBV30; CDR3 protein: CAWSTIKRIRNSPLHF; CDR3 DNA: TGTGCCTGGAGTACTATAAAGCGCATTAGGAATTCACCCCTCCACTTT
clone size: few; D gene: NA; J gene: TRBJ1-1; V gene: TRBV4-3; CDR3 protein: CASSQGASSTEAFF; CDR3 DNA: TGCGCCAGCAGCCAAGGAGCCTCGAGCACTGAAGCTTTCTTT
clone size: NA; D gene: TRBD1; J gene: TRBJ2-7; V gene: TRBV10-3; CDR3 protein: CAIGTGGLYEQYF; CDR3 DNA: TGTGCCATCGGGACAGGGGGTTTGTACGAGCAGTACTTC
clone size: NA; D gene: NA; J gene: TRBJ2-5; V gene: TRBV30; CDR3 protein: CAWTPPGQLETQYF; CDR3 DNA: TGTGCCTGGACCCCCCCCGGACAGCTTGAGACCCAGTACTTC
clone size: NA; D gene: NA; J gene: TRBJ1-2; V gene: TRBV19; CDR3 protein: CASTEVGYGYTF; CDR3 DNA: TGTGCCAGTACTGAGGTGGGCTATGGCTACACCTTC
clone size: NA; D gene: TRBD1; J gene: TRBJ2-1; V gene: TRBV18; CDR3 protein: CASSPGQGLRRNEQFF; CDR3 DNA: TGTGCCAGCTCACCGGGACAGGGCCTTAGGAGGAATGAGCAGTTCTTC
clone size: NA; D gene: TRBD1; J gene: TRBJ2-1; V gene: TRBV5-1; CDR3 protein: CASSLGGSEDEQFF; CDR3 DNA: TGCGCCAGCAGTCTAGGGGGCTCAGAAGATGAGCAGTTCTTC
clone size: NA; D gene: TRBD2; J gene: TRBJ2-2; V gene: TRBV19; CDR3 protein: CASTGLAGELFF; CDR3 DNA: TGTGCCAGTACGGGACTAGCGGGGGAGCTGTTTTTT
clone size: NA; D gene: TRBD2; J gene: TRBJ2-1; V gene: TRBV5-1; CDR3 protein: CASSSGTSGPQFF; CDR3 DNA: TGCGCCAGCAGCTCCGGGACTAGCGGCCCCCAGTTCTTC
clone size: NA; D gene: TRBD1; J gene: TRBJ2-7; V gene: TRBV4-3; CDR3 protein: CASSQDRTGLSYEQYF; CDR3 DNA: TGCGCCAGCAGCCAAGACCGGACAGGTCTCTCCTACGAGCAGTACTTC
clone size: NA; D gene: TRBD1; J gene: TRBJ2-7; V gene: TRBV12-5; CDR3 protein: CASGDRDRGFEQYF; CDR3 DNA: TGTGCTAGTGGTGACCGGGACAGGGGGTTCGAGCAGTACTTC
clone size: NA; D gene: TRBD2; J gene: TRBJ2-3; V gene: TRBV27; CDR3 protein: CASSLLAGTDTQYF; CDR3 DNA: TGTGCCAGCAGTTTGCTAGCGGGGACGGATACGCAGTATTTT
clone size: few; D gene: TRBD2; J gene: TRBJ2-7; V gene: TRBV9; CDR3 protein: CASSVLETSGVYEQYF; CDR3 DNA: TGTGCCAGCAGCGTCCTAGAGACTAGCGGGGTTTACGAGCAGTACTTC
clone size: NA; D gene: TRBD1; J gene: TRBJ2-7; V gene: TRBV6-6; CDR3 protein: CASNNARTGGNEQYF; CDR3 DNA: TGTGCCAGCAACAACGCCCGGACAGGGGGTAACGAGCAGTACTTC
clone size: NA; D gene: TRBD1; J gene: TRBJ2-2; V gene: TRBV7-9; CDR3 protein: CASSLTLGQGRNTGELFF; CDR3 DNA: TGTGCCAGCAGCTTGACCCTCGGACAGGGCAGGAACACCGGGGAGCTGTTTTTT
clone size: NA; D gene: NA; J gene: TRBJ2-5; V gene: TRBV2; CDR3 protein: CASSEALYSETQYF; CDR3 DNA: TGTGCCAGCAGTGAGGCCTTATATTCAGAGACCCAGTACTTC